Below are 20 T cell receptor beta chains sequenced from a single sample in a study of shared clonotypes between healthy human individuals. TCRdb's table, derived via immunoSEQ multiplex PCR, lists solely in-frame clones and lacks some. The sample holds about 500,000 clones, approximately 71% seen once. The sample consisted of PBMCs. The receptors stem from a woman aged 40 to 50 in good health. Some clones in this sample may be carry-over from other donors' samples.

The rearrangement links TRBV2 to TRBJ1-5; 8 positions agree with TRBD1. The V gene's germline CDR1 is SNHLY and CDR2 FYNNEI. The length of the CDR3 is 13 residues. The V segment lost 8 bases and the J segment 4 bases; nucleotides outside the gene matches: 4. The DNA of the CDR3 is TGTGCCAGCCTGGGACAGGAGAATCAGCCCCAGCATTTT. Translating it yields CASLGQENQPQHF.

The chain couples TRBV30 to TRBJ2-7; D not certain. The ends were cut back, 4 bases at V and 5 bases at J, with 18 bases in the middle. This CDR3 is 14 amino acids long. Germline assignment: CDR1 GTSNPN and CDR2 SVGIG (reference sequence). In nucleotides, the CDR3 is TGTGCCTGGAATGCCGGGCACCCTGTGGACGAGCAGTACTTC. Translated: CAWNAGHPVDEQYF.

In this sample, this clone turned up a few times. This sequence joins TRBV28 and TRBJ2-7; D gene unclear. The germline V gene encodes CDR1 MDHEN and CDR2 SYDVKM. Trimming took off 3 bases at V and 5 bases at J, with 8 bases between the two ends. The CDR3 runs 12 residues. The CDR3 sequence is CASSFGKHEQYF. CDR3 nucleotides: TGTGCCAGCAGTTTTGGCAAGCACGAGCAGTACTTC. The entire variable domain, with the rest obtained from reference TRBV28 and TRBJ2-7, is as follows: DVKVTQSSRYLVKRTGEKVFLECVQDMDHENMFWYRQDPGLGLRLIYFSYDVKMKEKGDIPEGYSVSREKKERFSLILESASTNQTSMYLCASSFGKHEQYFGPGTRLTVT.

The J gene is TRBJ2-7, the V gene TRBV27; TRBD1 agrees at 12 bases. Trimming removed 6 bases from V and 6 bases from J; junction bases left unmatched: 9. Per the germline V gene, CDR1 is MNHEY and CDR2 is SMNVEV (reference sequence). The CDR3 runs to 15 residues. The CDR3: CASSHRDRGRGEQYF. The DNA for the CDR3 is TGTGCCAGCAGCCACCGGGACAGGGGGCGCGGCGAGCAGTACTTC.

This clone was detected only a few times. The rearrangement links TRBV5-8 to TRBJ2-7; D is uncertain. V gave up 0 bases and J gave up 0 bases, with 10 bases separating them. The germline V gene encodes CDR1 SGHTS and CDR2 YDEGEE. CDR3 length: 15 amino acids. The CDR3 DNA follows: TGTGCCAGCAGCTTGGGTGCAGGACGCTCCTACGAGCAGTACTTC. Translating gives CASSLGAGRSYEQYF.

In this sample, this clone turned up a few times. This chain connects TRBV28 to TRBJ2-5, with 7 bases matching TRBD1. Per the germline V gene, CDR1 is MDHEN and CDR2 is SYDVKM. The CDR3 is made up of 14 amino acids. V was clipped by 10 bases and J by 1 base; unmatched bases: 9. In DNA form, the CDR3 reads TGTGCCACCTACCGACAGGGTTCCCAAGAGACCCAGTACTTC. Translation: CATYRQGSQETQYF.

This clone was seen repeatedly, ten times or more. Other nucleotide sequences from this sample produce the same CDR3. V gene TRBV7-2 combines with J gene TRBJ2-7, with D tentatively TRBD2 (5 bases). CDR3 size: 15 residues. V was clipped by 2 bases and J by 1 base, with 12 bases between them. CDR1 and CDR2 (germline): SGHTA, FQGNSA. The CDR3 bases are TGTGCCAGCAGCTTACTCGCGGGCGCGTCCTACGAGCAGTACTTC. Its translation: CASSLLAGASYEQYF.

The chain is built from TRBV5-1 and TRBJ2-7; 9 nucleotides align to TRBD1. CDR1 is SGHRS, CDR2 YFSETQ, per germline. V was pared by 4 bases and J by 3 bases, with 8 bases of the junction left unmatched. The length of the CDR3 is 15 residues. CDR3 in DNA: TGCGCCAGCAGCACCCACAGGGGGCGAGTCTACGAGCAGTACTTC. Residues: CASSTHRGRVYEQYF.

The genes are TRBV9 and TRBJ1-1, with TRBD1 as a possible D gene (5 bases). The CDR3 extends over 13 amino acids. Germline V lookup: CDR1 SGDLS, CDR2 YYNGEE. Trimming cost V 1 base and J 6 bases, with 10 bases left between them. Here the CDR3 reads CASSVLQGSEAFF. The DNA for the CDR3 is TGTGCCAGCAGCGTACTCCAGGGATCTGAAGCTTTCTTT.

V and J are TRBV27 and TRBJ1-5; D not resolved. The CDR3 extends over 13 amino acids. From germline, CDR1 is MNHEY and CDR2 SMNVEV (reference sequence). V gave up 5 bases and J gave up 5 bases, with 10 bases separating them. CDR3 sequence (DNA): TGTGCCAGCAGTCTTAGATGGGATCAGCCCCAGCATTTT. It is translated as CASSLRWDQPQHF.

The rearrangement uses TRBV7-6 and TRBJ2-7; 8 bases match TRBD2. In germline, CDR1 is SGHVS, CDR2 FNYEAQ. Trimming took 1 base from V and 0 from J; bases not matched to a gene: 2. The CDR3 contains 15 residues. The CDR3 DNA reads TGTGCCAGCAGCTTAGGCGGGAGGAGCTCCTACGAGCAGTACTTC. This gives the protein CASSLGGRSSYEQYF.

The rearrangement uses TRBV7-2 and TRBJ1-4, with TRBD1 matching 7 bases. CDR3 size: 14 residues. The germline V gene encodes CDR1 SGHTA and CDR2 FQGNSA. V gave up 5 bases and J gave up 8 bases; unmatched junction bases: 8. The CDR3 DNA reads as TGTGCCAGCAGCCCCGACAGGGCGGGGGAAAAACTGTTTTTT. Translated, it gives CASSPDRAGEKLFF.

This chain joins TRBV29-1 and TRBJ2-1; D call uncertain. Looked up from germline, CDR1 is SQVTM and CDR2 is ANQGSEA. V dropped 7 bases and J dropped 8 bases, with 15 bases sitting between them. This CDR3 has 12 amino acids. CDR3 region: CSASTTGYEQFF. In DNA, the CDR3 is TGCAGCGCCTCCACCACTGGATATGAGCAGTTCTTC.

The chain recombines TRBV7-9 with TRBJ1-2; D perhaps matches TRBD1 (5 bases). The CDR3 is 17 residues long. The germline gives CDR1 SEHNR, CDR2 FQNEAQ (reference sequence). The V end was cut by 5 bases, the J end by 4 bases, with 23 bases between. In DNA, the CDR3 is TGTGCCAGCAGCCACACTGGCCCGGGACGGGGGACCTATGGCTACACCTTC. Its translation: CASSHTGPGRGTYGYTF.

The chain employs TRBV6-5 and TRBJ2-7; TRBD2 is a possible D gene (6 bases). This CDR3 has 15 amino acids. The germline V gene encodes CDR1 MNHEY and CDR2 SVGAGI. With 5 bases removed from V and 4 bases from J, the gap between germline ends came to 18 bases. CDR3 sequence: CASSPRWGELYEQYF. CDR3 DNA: TGTGCCAGCAGTCCCCGGTGGGGGGAACTTTACGAGCAGTACTTC.

CDR3 bases: TGTGCCAGCAGCTTAGGTCCAGCGGGAAACACAGATACGCAGTATTTT. Its translation is CASSLGPAGNTDTQYF. The chain combines TRBV7-8 with TRBJ2-3; TRBD2 matches at 7 bases. The CDR3 has 16 amino acids. The V and J ends lost 1 base and 2 bases, in that order; junction bases with no gene match: 6. The germline gives CDR1 SGHVS, CDR2 FQNEAQ.

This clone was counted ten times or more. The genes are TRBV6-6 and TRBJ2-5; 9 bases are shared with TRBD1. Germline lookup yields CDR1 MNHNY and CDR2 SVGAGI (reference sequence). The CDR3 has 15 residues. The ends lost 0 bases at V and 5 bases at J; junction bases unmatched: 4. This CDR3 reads CASSYSGQGWETQYF. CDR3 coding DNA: TGTGCCAGCAGTTACTCGGGACAGGGCTGGGAGACCCAGTACTTC.

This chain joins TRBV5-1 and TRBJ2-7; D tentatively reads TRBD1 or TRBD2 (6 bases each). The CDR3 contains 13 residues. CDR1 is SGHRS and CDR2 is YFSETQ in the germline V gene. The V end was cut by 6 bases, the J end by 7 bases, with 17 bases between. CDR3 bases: TGCGCCAGCACGCCCGGTGGGGGGCGAGAGCAGTACTTC. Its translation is CASTPGGGREQYF. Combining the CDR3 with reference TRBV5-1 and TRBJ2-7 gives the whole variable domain KAGVTQTPRYLIKTRGQQVTLSCSPISGHRSVSWYQQTPGQGLQFLFEYFSETQRNKGNFPGRFSGRQFSNSRSEMNVSTLELGDSALYLCASTPGGGREQYFGPGTRLTVT.

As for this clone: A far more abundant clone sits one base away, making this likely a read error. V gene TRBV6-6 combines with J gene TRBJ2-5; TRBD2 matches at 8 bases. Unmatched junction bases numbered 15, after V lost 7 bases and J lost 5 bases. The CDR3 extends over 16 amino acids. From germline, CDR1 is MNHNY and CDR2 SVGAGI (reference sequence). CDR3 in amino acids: CASTEAEREIVETQYF. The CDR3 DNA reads TGTGCCAGCACGGAGGCGGAGCGGGAGATCGTGGAGACCCAGTACTTC.

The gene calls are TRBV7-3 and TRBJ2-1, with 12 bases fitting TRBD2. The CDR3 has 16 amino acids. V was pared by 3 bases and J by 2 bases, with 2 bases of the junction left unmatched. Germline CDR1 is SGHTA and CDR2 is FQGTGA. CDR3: CASSLASGRAYNEQFF. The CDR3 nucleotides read TGTGCCAGCAGCTTGGCTAGCGGGAGGGCCTACAATGAGCAGTTCTTC.